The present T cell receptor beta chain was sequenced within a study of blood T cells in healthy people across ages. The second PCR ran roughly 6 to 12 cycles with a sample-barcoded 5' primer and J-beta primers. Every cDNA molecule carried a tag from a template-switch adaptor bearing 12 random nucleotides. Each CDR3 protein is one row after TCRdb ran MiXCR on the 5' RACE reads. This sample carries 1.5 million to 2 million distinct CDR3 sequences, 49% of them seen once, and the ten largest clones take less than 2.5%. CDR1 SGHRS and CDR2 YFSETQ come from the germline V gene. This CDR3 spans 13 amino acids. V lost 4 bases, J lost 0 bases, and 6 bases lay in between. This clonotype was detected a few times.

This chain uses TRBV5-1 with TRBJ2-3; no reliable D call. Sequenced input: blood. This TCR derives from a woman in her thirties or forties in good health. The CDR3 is CASSHKSTDTQYF. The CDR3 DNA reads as TGCGCCAGCAGCCACAAGAGCACAGATACGCAGTATTTT.